This T cell receptor (beta chain) was found in a study of blood T cells in healthy people across ages. General study points: Observed TCR beta diversity per million T cells went down as age went up. This fall followed a roughly linear course with age. Naive CD4+ cell counts and diversity both ran higher in long-lived than in aged donors.

CDR1 is MNHEY, CDR2 SVGEGT, per germline. With 5 bases clipped from V and 4 bases from J, the junction kept 5 bases outside the gene matches. CDR3 length equals 15 residues. Together with a sample-barcoded 5' primer, a J-beta primer mix was included in a second PCR lasting about 7 to 12 cycles. One entry per CDR3 protein results from TCRdb running MiXCR on the 5' RACE reads. The table records approximately 1,000,000 distinct CDR3 sequences, less than 45% of them present only once. With respect to this clonotype: The antigen remains unidentified.

This clonotype was obtained from a man aged 18 to 30 in good health. Specimen: blood. The gene calls are TRBV6-2 or TRBV6-3 and TRBJ2-1; 10 bases match TRBD2. CDR3: CASSHGSGGYNEQFF. DNA of the CDR3: TGTGCCAGCAGTCACGGTAGCGGGGGGTACAATGAGCAGTTCTTC.